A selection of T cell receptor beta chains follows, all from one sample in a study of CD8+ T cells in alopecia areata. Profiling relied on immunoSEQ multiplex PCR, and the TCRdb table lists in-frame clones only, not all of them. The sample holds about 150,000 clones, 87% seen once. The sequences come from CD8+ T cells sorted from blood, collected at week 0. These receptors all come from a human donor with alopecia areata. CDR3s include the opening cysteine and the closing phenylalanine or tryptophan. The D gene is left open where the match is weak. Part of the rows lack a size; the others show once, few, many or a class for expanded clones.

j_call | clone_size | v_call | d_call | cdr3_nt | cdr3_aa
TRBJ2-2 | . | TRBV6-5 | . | TGTGCCAGCAGTTATGGTGAGAACACCGGGGAGCTGTTTTTT | CASSYGENTGELFF
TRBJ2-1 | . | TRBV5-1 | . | TGCGCCAGCAGCTCGGGACATGGGGACAATGAGCAGTTCTTC | CASSSGHGDNEQFF
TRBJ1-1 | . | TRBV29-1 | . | TGCAGCGCGGCCACAGGGACTGAAGCTTTCTTT | CSAATGTEAFF
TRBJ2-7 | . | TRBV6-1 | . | TGTGCCAGCAGTGATCCAATCGGGAAGGGCTACGAGCAGTACTTC | CASSDPIGKGYEQYF
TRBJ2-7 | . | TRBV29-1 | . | TGCAGCGTTGAAAGAGCTGGGGTAACCCGGGACGAGCAGTACTTC | CSVERAGVTRDEQYF
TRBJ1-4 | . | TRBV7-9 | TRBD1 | TGTGCCAGCAGCTCCCCAAGCGGACAGGGGGGGGAAAAACTGTTTTTT | CASSSPSGQGGEKLFF
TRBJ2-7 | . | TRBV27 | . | TGTGCCAGCATCACTCCCTCCGGTGCGCAGTACTTC | CASITPSGAQYF
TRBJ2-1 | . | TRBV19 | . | TGTGCCAGTAGTATTTACACCTACAATGAGCAGTTCTTC | CASSIYTYNEQFF
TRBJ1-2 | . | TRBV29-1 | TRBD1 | TGCAGCGTTGAAGATCGGGGAGAGGACAGGGAGCTAAACTATGGCTACACCTTC | CSVEDRGEDRELNYGYTF
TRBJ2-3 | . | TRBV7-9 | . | TGTGCCAGCAGCTTAACTGTGGATACGCAGTATTTT | CASSLTVDTQYF
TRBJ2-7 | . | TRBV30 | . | TGTGCCTGGAGTAAGCCCAGGGTATCCTACGAGCAGTACTTC | CAWSKPRVSYEQYF
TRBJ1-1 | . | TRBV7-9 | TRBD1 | TGTGCCAGCAGCTTAGTAGGGGGCCGCACTGAAGCTTTCTTT | CASSLVGGRTEAFF
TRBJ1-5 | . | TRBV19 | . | TGTGCCAGTAGTTCCCAGGGTCCAAATCAGCCCCAGCATTTT | CASSSQGPNQPQHF
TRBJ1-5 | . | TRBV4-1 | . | TGCGCCAGCAGCCTTAGCCCAGGTCTCAGCAATCAGCCCCAGCATTTT | CASSLSPGLSNQPQHF
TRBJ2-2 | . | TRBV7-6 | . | TGTGCCAGCAGCTTAACTCTTAGCACCGGGGAGCTGTTTTTT | CASSLTLSTGELFF
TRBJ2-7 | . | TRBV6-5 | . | TGTGCCAGCAGCGAAGGTCACGAGCAGTACTTC | CASSEGHEQYF
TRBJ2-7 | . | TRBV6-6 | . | TGTGCCAGCAGTTACTTGGACGGGGCGGGCGAGCAGTACTTC | CASSYLDGAGEQYF
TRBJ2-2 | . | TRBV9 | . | TGTGCCAGCAGCGTTCGACAGGCAAGGGACACCGGGGAGCTGTTTTTT | CASSVRQARDTGELFF
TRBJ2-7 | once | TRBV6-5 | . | TGTGCCAGCAGTTACGACTTATACTACGAGCAGTACTTC | CASSYDLYYEQYF
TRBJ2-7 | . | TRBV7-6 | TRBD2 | TGTGCCAGCAGTCCTATAGCGGGGGGCAGGTACGAGCAGTACTTC | CASSPIAGGRYEQYF
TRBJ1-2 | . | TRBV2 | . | TGTGCCAGCGAGTCATTGAGCCATTCCAGGGCGGTCCCTTATGGCTACACCTTC | CASESLSHSRAVPYGYTF
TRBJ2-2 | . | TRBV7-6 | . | TGTGCCAGCAGCTTAGCTGGGGGGGAGCTGTTTTTT | CASSLAGGELFF
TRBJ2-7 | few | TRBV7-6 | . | TGTGCCAGCAGCTTAGACACGACCTACGAGCAGTACTTC | CASSLDTTYEQYF
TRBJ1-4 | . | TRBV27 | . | TGTGCCAGCAGTTTTACCAGTACGGGAAAACTGTTTTTT | CASSFTSTGKLFF
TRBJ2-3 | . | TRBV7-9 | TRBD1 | TGTGCCAGCAGCTTAGGACAGGGGGCTACAGATACGCAGTATTTT | CASSLGQGATDTQYF
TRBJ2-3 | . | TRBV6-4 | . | TGTGCCAGCAGTGACGAGGGTGTCGCAGATACGCAGTATTTT | CASSDEGVADTQYF
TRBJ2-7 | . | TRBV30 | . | TGTGCCTGGAGGAGTCGCCTAGCCTACGAGCAGTACTTC | CAWRSRLAYEQYF
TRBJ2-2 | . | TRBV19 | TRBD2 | TGTGCCAGTGGGTTAGCGGGGAGTTCCGGGGAGCTGTTTTTT | CASGLAGSSGELFF
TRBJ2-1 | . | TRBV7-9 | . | TGTGCCAGCAGCCCCCAGTCGAATGGGGACTACAATGAGCAGTTCTTC | CASSPQSNGDYNEQFF